This is a list of T cell receptor beta chains from one sample in a study of OX40 agonist ivuxolimab in advanced cancers. Produced via immunoSEQ multiplex PCR; TCRdb's table is partial and in-frame only. The table shows some 77,000 clones, with roughly 87% occurring only once. The sequencing here drew on CD4+ or CD8+ T cells sorted from blood, taken in a trial of the OX40 agonist ivuxolimab. These receptors were collected from an adult with an advanced solid tumor such as melanoma, head and neck, liver or kidney cancer. CDR3s include the opening cysteine and the closing phenylalanine or tryptophan. The D gene is left open where the match is weak. Clone size is given for some rows only: seen once, a few or many times, or a class if the clone is expanded.

d_gene | j_gene | v_gene | abundance | CDR3aa | CDR3nt
. | TRBJ2-5 | TRBV11-3 | . | CASSKGRRGGEYQETQYF | TGTGCCAGCAGTAAAGGCCGGCGTGGAGGGGAGTACCAAGAGACCCAGTACTTC
. | TRBJ2-7 | TRBV7-3 | . | CASSLFPGSPYEQYF | TGTGCCAGCAGCTTATTCCCGGGGTCACCCTACGAGCAGTACTTC
. | TRBJ2-7 | TRBV6-6 | . | CASSYRVGGYEQYF | TGTGCCAGCAGTTACCGAGTAGGGGGCTACGAGCAGTACTTC
. | TRBJ2-5 | TRBV7-9 | . | CASSFFGGPRQETQYF | TGTGCCAGCAGCTTTTTCGGGGGGCCGAGGCAAGAGACCCAGTACTTC
. | TRBJ2-5 | TRBV4-1 | . | CASSQEHETQYF | TGCGCCAGCAGCCAAGAGCATGAGACCCAGTACTTC
. | TRBJ2-1 | TRBV25-1 | . | CASSARYNEQFF | TGTGCCAGCAGCGCCCGTTACAATGAGCAGTTCTTC
. | TRBJ1-1 | TRBV28 | . | CASSLHGGANTEAFF | TGTGCCAGCAGTTTACACGGGGGGGCGAACACTGAAGCTTTCTTT
TRBD1 | TRBJ1-4 | TRBV6-6 | . | CASSLSGTGLEKLFF | TGTGCCAGCAGCCTATCCGGGACAGGGCTTGAAAAACTGTTTTTT
. | TRBJ2-5 | TRBV6-6 | . | CASSYSGLGETQYF | TGTGCCAGCAGTTACTCGGGTCTGGGAGAGACCCAGTACTTC
. | TRBJ1-1 | TRBV11-3 | . | CASSLDTGSTEAFF | TGTGCCAGCAGCTTAGATACAGGTTCCACTGAAGCTTTCTTT
TRBD1 | TRBJ1-5 | TRBV5-1 | . | CASSLEGAINQPQHF | TGCGCCAGCAGCTTGGAGGGGGCCATCAATCAGCCCCAGCATTTT
TRBD2 | TRBJ2-2 | TRBV10-3 | . | CAIERGLNTGELFF | TGTGCCATTGAGCGGGGACTTAACACCGGGGAGCTGTTTTTT
TRBD1 | TRBJ1-2 | TRBV7-2 | once | CASSIQDRGYGYTF | TGTGCCAGCAGCATACAGGACAGGGGCTATGGCTACACCTTC
TRBD1 | TRBJ1-4 | TRBV7-2 | . | CASSLGPDRGATNEKLFF | TGTGCCAGCAGCTTAGGCCCGGACAGGGGAGCGACTAATGAAAAACTGTTTTTT
. | TRBJ1-5 | TRBV21-1 | . | CASSKVLPEASNQPQHF | TGTGCCAGCAGCAAAGTTCTTCCTGAGGCCAGCAATCAGCCCCAGCATTTT
. | TRBJ2-7 | TRBV28 | . | CASSRSDTSSYEQYF | TGTGCCAGCAGTAGGAGTGATACAAGCTCCTACGAGCAGTACTTC
. | TRBJ2-3 | TRBV7-2 | . | CASSHGGGAYTDTQYF | TGTGCCAGCAGCCATGGGGGCGGGGCGTACACAGATACGCAGTATTTT
TRBD2 | TRBJ2-5 | TRBV2 | . | CASTLAGGPEETQYF | TGTGCCAGCACCCTAGCGGGGGGGCCGGAAGAGACCCAGTACTTC
. | TRBJ1-6 | TRBV10-2 | few | CASSELGHRNSPLHF | TGCGCCAGCAGTGAGTTGGGACACCGCAATTCACCCCTCCACTTT
. | TRBJ2-1 | TRBV29-1 | . | CSVAWEPYNEQFF | TGCAGCGTTGCGTGGGAACCCTACAATGAGCAGTTCTTC
TRBD2 | TRBJ2-5 | TRBV28 | . | CASSLAGGQETQYF | TGTGCCAGCAGTTTAGCGGGGGGGCAAGAGACCCAGTACTTC
TRBD1 | TRBJ2-3 | TRBV19 | . | CSPDRVRCTDTQYF | TGTTCCCCTGACAGGGTACGTTGCACAGATACGCAGTATTTT
TRBD2 | TRBJ2-2 | TRBV7-2 | once | CASSLARTSGGGTGELFF | TGTGCCAGCAGCTTAGCACGGACTAGCGGGGGAGGTACCGGGGAGCTGTTTTTT
TRBD1 | TRBJ2-3 | TRBV2 | . | CASVGQGPTDTQYF | TGTGCCAGTGTCGGACAGGGGCCCACAGATACGCAGTATTTT
. | TRBJ2-6 | TRBV5-5 | . | CASSRGDGANVLTF | TGTGCCAGCAGCCGGGGAGACGGGGCCAACGTCCTGACTTTC
TRBD2 | TRBJ2-3 | TRBV10-1 | few | CASSESGTDWADTQYF | TGCGCCAGCAGTGAAAGCGGGACTGATTGGGCGGATACGCAGTATTTT
. | TRBJ2-3 | TRBV18 | . | CASSTSTDTQYF | TGTGCCAGCTCAACTAGCACAGATACGCAGTATTTT
. | TRBJ2-5 | TRBV4-2 | . | CASSQDPLGGGGETQYF | TGTGCCAGCAGCCAAGATCCCTTGGGAGGGGGCGGGGAGACCCAGTACTTC
. | TRBJ1-3 | TRBV10-3 | . | CAISDSTYSGNTIYF | TGTGCCATCAGTGACTCGACTTACTCTGGAAACACCATATATTTT
. | TRBJ1-2 | TRBV2 | . | CASRNGGGRGYGYTF | TGTGCCAGCAGAAACGGAGGGGGTAGGGGATATGGCTACACCTTC
. | TRBJ2-1 | TRBV7-8 | . | CATKGNNEQFF | TGTGCCACCAAGGGAAACAATGAGCAGTTCTTC
. | TRBJ2-3 | TRBV7-9 | . | CASSRDTQYF | TGTGCCAGCAGTAGGGATACGCAGTATTTT
. | TRBJ2-7 | TRBV11-2 | . | CASSLAGDISYEQYF | TGTGCCAGCAGCTTAGCGGGGGACATCTCCTACGAGCAGTACTTC
TRBD2 | TRBJ2-3 | TRBV7-3 | . | CASSPAGPSTDTQYF | TGTGCCAGCAGCCCAGCGGGACCTAGCACAGATACGCAGTATTTT
. | TRBJ1-2 | TRBV2 | . | CASSDFPDLGYGYTF | TGTGCCAGCAGTGATTTTCCGGATTTAGGTTATGGCTACACCTTC
. | TRBJ2-5 | TRBV29-1 | . | CSVDRGVDETQYF | TGCAGCGTTGATCGAGGAGTTGATGAGACCCAGTACTTC
TRBD1 | TRBJ2-1 | TRBV15 | . | CATSRDRTGPQYNEQFF | TGTGCCACCAGCAGAGACCGGACAGGGCCTCAGTACAATGAGCAGTTCTTC
TRBD1 | TRBJ1-2 | TRBV5-4 | . | CASSRLPSGQGARGYTF | TGTGCCAGCAGCCGATTGCCCTCGGGACAGGGGGCACGGGGCTACACCTTC
. | TRBJ2-7 | TRBV6-5 | . | CASSGSGGPLREQYF | TGTGCCAGCAGTGGTTCGGGCGGGCCCCTTCGGGAGCAGTACTTC
TRBD1 | TRBJ1-5 | TRBV5-5 | . | CASSLVGTGVGGSQPQHF | TGTGCCAGCAGCTTGGTGGGGACAGGGGTAGGCGGTAGTCAGCCCCAGCATTTT
TRBD1 | TRBJ2-1 | TRBV4-1 | few | CASSQYGTVNNEQFF | TGCGCCAGCAGCCAGTATGGGACAGTTAACAATGAGCAGTTCTTC
TRBD1 | TRBJ2-6 | TRBV27 | . | CASSLDRVSGANVLTF | TGTGCCAGCAGTTTAGACAGGGTCTCTGGGGCCAACGTCCTGACTTTC
. | TRBJ2-3 | TRBV7-2 | . | CASSRDTSTDTQYF | TGTGCCAGCAGCCGAGACACTAGCACAGATACGCAGTATTTT
TRBD1 | TRBJ2-3 | TRBV7-4 | . | CASSLTHSRTGRWADTQYF | TGTGCCAGCAGCTTGACCCACTCCCGGACAGGGAGATGGGCAGATACGCAGTATTTT
. | TRBJ2-5 | TRBV5-1 | . | CASSLTGRETQYF | TGCGCCAGCAGCCTTACAGGGAGGGAGACCCAGTACTTC
. | TRBJ2-7 | TRBV4-1 | . | CASSQPARQNEQYF | TGCGCCAGCAGCCAGCCAGCGCGCCAGAACGAGCAGTACTTC
TRBD1 | TRBJ1-6 | TRBV5-1 | . | CASSLEAGGLLHF | TGCGCCAGCAGCTTGGAGGCAGGGGGGCTCCTCCACTTT
. | TRBJ2-3 | TRBV10-3 | . | CAISVESTDTQYF | TGTGCCATCAGTGTAGAAAGCACAGATACGCAGTATTTT
. | TRBJ2-7 | TRBV27 | . | CASSLNRYGEQYF | TGTGCCAGCAGTTTAAATAGATACGGCGAGCAGTACTTC
. | TRBJ1-1 | TRBV6-5 | . | CASSQRTLRTEAFF | TGTGCCAGCAGTCAACGGACACTAAGGACTGAAGCTTTCTTT
. | TRBJ2-2 | TRBV10-3 | . | CAIRNEGELFF | TGTGCCATCAGGAACGAGGGGGAGCTGTTTTTT
TRBD2 | TRBJ2-3 | TRBV27 | . | CASSPLAGGFADTQYF | TGTGCCAGCAGTCCGCTAGCGGGAGGGTTCGCAGATACGCAGTATTTT
. | TRBJ2-5 | TRBV21-1 | few | CASSKVIRGKQETQYF | TGTGCCAGCAGCAAAGTTATAAGGGGCAAGCAAGAGACCCAGTACTTC
. | TRBJ1-1 | TRBV18 | few | CASSPRTLNTEAFF | TGTGCCAGCTCACCAAGGACACTGAACACTGAAGCTTTCTTT